Detailed here is one TCR beta chain. This specimen belongs to a study of monozygotic twins with inflammatory bowel disease. TCRdb reanalyzed the 5' RACE reads and collapses them to one entry per CDR3 protein, without DNA. The data show 300,000 to 400,000 distinct CDR3 sequences, and the top ten clones hold approximately 2%. CDR3 size: 16 residues. The germline gives CDR1 DFQATT, CDR2 SNEGSKA (reference sequence). Sequenced: blood. The chain uses TRBV20-1 and TRBJ1-2; TCRdb reports TRBD1, a call that lacks DNA to check it against. The clonotype originates from a human donor with ulcerative colitis or Crohn's disease, or a healthy co-twin of an affected twin (not recorded which). CDR3 sequence reads: CSARDLWGQGFYGYTF.